The next 8 T cell receptor beta chains were all read from a single sample in a study of blood T cell repertoires in COVID-19. Profiling relied on immunoSEQ multiplex PCR, and the TCRdb table lists in-frame clones only, not all of them. The table includes about 160,000 clones, more than 70% detected once. Specimen: peripheral blood. The receptor source for this set is a man aged 45-65 years with active or convalescent COVID-19.

The V call is TRBV2, the J call TRBJ1-2; a weak D match, TRBD1 (5 bases). CDR1 SNHLY and CDR2 FYNNEI come from the germline V gene. With 3 bases removed from V and 6 bases from J, the gap between germline ends came to 14 bases. The CDR3 extends over 14 amino acids. CDR3 in amino acids: CASSDRGREDGYTF. In nucleotides, the CDR3 is TGTGCCAGCAGTGATCGCGGCAGGGAAGATGGCTACACCTTC.

The rearrangement uses TRBV7-2 and TRBJ1-5, with D perhaps matching TRBD1 (5 bases). CDR1 is SGHTA and CDR2 is FQGNSA in the germline V gene. The V end was cut by 4 bases, the J end by 2 bases, with 9 bases between. The CDR3 covers 14 residues. This CDR3 is CASSWSGRNQPQHF. The CDR3 region has the DNA TGTGCCAGCAGCTGGTCAGGGCGCAATCAGCCCCAGCATTTT.

The chain recombines TRBV18 with TRBJ2-5, with D unclear. Deletions cut 0 bases from V and 2 bases from J, with 10 bases between. Germline loops: CDR1 KGHSH, CDR2 LQKENI. This CDR3 contains 15 residues. DNA of the CDR3: TGTGCCAGCTCACCACCGAACCAGAATCAAGAGACCCAGTACTTC. Translated, it gives CASSPPNQNQETQYF.

The chain carries TRBV6-5 and TRBJ1-2, with unresolved D. CDR3 length: 11 amino acids. Deletions cut 6 bases from V and 8 bases from J, with 10 bases between. In germline, CDR1 is MNHEY, CDR2 SVGAGI. CDR3 bases: TGTGCCAGCAGCTCTTCTTTCGGCTACACCTTC. This gives the protein CASSSSFGYTF.

V usage is TRBV7-2 and J usage is TRBJ2-5; 9 bases map to TRBD2. The junction had 6 bases not matched to a gene; V was cut back by 3 bases and J by 7 bases. The length of the CDR3 is 14 residues. The V gene's germline CDR1 is SGHTA and CDR2 FQGNSA. CDR3 sequence reads: CASSLPSGMGTQYF. CDR3 coding DNA: TGTGCCAGCAGCTTGCCTAGCGGGATGGGGACCCAGTACTTC. The full variable domain, in which reference TRBV7-2 and TRBJ2-5 provide the parts outside the CDR3, is GAGVSQSPSNKVTEKGKDVELRCDPISGHTALYWYRQSLGQGLEFLIYFQGNSAPDKSGLPSDRFSAERTGGSVSTLTIQRTQQEDSAVYLCASSLPSGMGTQYFGPGTRLLVL.

The J gene is TRBJ1-1, the V gene TRBV9; D call uncertain. Germline V gives CDR1 SGDLS, CDR2 YYNGEE. The CDR3 runs to 14 residues. V lost 2 bases, J lost 5 bases, and 13 bases lay in between. The CDR3 here is CASSVTGVVTEAFF. The CDR3 nucleotides are TGTGCCAGCAGCGTTACGGGTGTGGTTACTGAAGCTTTCTTT.

The chain uses TRBV7-2 and TRBJ2-3, with D unclear. The germline gives CDR1 SGHTA, CDR2 FQGNSA. There are 14 residues in the CDR3. Trimming took 1 base from V and 5 from J, leaving 10 bases between them. The CDR3 region is CASSLDGSQDTQYF. The DNA for the CDR3 is TGTGCCAGCAGCTTAGACGGTAGTCAAGATACGCAGTATTTT.

This clone has just a few counts. This sequence joins TRBV6-1 and TRBJ1-5; D gene uncertain. Germline values: CDR1 MNHNS, CDR2 SASEGT. Trimming pared 0 bases from V and 6 bases from J, leaving 6 bases between. The CDR3 loop spans 13 amino acids. CDR3 sequence (DNA): TGTGCCAGCAGTGAAGCGCGAAGTCAGCCCCAGCATTTT. It translates to CASSEARSQPQHF.